The 21 T cell receptor beta chains given below trace back to one sample, sequenced in a study of beta chain features in type 1 diabetes. Broader study findings: Among all four CD4+ subsets, Type 1 diabetes patients had TCRB CDR3s that were moderately but significantly shorter.

The whole isolated RNA underwent reverse transcription, so sequencing captured expressed TCRB transcripts. The protocol was immunoSEQ multiplex PCR, while the TCRdb copy is restricted to in-frame clones and leaves out a portion. Seen here are about 650,000 clones, 12% observed once, and the top ten hold over 0.1%. For these TCRs, the target antigens are not known. The material sequenced was naive CD4+ T cells from blood. The origin of the receptors is a man aged 30 to 45 with type 1 diabetes.

This clone occurred a few times. The chain joins TRBV4-3 to TRBJ2-7; 9 bases match TRBD1. Unmatched junction bases numbered 9, after V lost 1 base and J lost 2 bases. Germline assignment: CDR1 LGHNA and CDR2 YSLEER. The CDR3 contains 17 residues. The CDR3 sequence: CASSQGRTGTGPYEQYF. The CDR3 nucleotides read TGCGCCAGCAGCCAAGGCCGCACCGGGACAGGGCCCTACGAGCAGTACTTC.

The V gene is TRBV18, the J gene TRBJ1-2; 9 bases fit TRBD1. The CDR3 extends over 14 amino acids. Germline V gene data show CDR1 as KGHSH and CDR2 as LQKENI. V lost 5 bases, J lost 6 bases, and 7 bases stayed unmatched. CDR3 amino acids: CASSAGQGRNGYTF. The CDR3 coding sequence is TGTGCCAGCTCAGCCGGACAGGGGCGGAATGGCTACACCTTC.

This clone was observed a handful of times. The chain links TRBV4-2 to TRBJ1-4, with unresolved D. From germline, CDR1 is LGHNA and CDR2 YNFKEQ. The CDR3 has 19 amino acids. V was clipped by 0 bases and J by 0 bases, with 17 bases between them. CDR3 sequence (DNA): TGTGCCAGCAGCCAAGATTTCAAAATGGGCAGTGCAACTAATGAAAAACTGTTTTTT. Its protein product is CASSQDFKMGSATNEKLFF.

The rearrangement links TRBV29-1 to TRBJ2-2, with a tentative D call TRBD1 (6 bases). The V gene's germline CDR1 is SQVTM and CDR2 ANQGSEA. The length of the CDR3 is 14 residues. The V and J ends lost 1 base and 0 bases respectively, with 6 bases between them. CDR3 in amino acids: CSVEGTANTGELFF. The CDR3 DNA is TGCAGCGTTGAAGGGACAGCGAACACCGGGGAGCTGTTTTTT.

J is TRBJ2-1 and V is TRBV5-4, with D tentatively TRBD2 (6 bases). Germline assignment: CDR1 SGHNT and CDR2 YYREEE (reference sequence). Trimming took off 0 bases at V and 9 bases at J, with 10 bases between the two ends. CDR3 length: 13 amino acids. The CDR3 sequence: CASSLAGVGEQFF. The CDR3 region has the DNA TGTGCCAGCAGCTTGGCGGGGGTAGGTGAGCAGTTCTTC.

This clone has just a few counts. The genes are TRBV11-2 and TRBJ2-7; possibly TRBD1 for D (6 bases). Germline-derived CDR1 and CDR2 are SGHAT and FQNNGV. The CDR3 loop spans 15 amino acids. The V and J ends lost 0 bases and 0 bases respectively, with 9 bases between them. As DNA, the CDR3 is TGTGCCAGCAGCTTAGATAACAGGGACTCCTACGAGCAGTACTTC. Protein product: CASSLDNRDSYEQYF.

The chain uses TRBV9 and TRBJ2-5; TRBD1 agrees at 12 bases. The CDR3 has 16 amino acids. Germline values: CDR1 SGDLS, CDR2 YYNGEE. The junction had 10 bases not matched to a gene; V was cut back by 5 bases and J by 5 bases. CDR3: CASSWGQGAGSETQYF. The DNA of the CDR3 is TGTGCCAGCAGTTGGGGACAGGGGGCTGGTTCGGAGACCCAGTACTTC. Full variable domain (rest looked up from reference TRBV9 and TRBJ2-5): DSGVTQTPKHLITATGQRVTLRCSPRSGDLSVYWYQQSLDQGLQFLIQYYNGEERAKGNILERFSAQQFPDLHSELNLSSLELGDSALYFCASSWGQGAGSETQYFGPGTRLLVL.

The V gene is TRBV9, the J gene TRBJ2-2; 9 bases match TRBD1. V was pared by 1 base and J by 1 base, with 2 bases of the junction left unmatched. Per germline, CDR1 SGDLS and CDR2 YYNGEE. This CDR3 contains 16 residues. The CDR3 DNA follows: TGTGCCAGCAGCGTAAAGGGACAGGGGAACACCGGGGAGCTGTTTTTT. It yields the protein CASSVKGQGNTGELFF. The full variable domain, in which reference TRBV9 and TRBJ2-2 provide the parts outside the CDR3, is DSGVTQTPKHLITATGQRVTLRCSPRSGDLSVYWYQQSLDQGLQFLIQYYNGEERAKGNILERFSAQQFPDLHSELNLSSLELGDSALYFCASSVKGQGNTGELFFGEGSRLTVL.

The chain links TRBV5-5 to TRBJ2-7; 7 positions match TRBD1. Unmatched junction bases numbered 1, after V lost 2 bases and J lost 2 bases. CDR3 size: 13 residues. The V gene's germline CDR1 is SGHKS and CDR2 YYEKEE (reference sequence). CDR3 region: CASSFQGAYEQYF. DNA of the CDR3: TGTGCCAGCAGCTTTCAGGGGGCCTACGAGCAGTACTTC.

This clone has just a few counts. The chain combines TRBV25-1 with TRBJ1-2; D ambiguous. CDR3 length: 13 amino acids. Germline V gene lookup returns CDR1 MGHDK and CDR2 SYGVNS. Trimming stripped 2 bases from V and 4 bases from J, with 8 bases between. CDR3 bases: TGTGCCAGCAGTGAAAGGGCAGGCTATGGCTACACCTTC. Amino acids: CASSERAGYGYTF.

The J gene is TRBJ1-4, the V gene TRBV2; no firm D call. V was cut by 5 bases and J by 1 base, with 8 bases left in between. CDR1 is SNHLY and CDR2 is FYNNEI in the germline V gene. The CDR3 runs to 14 residues. The CDR3: CASSPRQTNEKLFF. The CDR3 nucleotides read TGTGCCAGCAGTCCCAGACAAACTAATGAAAAACTGTTTTTT.

The chain recombines TRBV18 with TRBJ2-7; TRBD1 matches at 7 bases. The germline V gene has CDR1 KGHSH and CDR2 LQKENI. CDR3 length equals 16 residues. Trimming cost V 0 bases and J 4 bases; bases outside gene matches: 9. CDR3 protein: CASSPPNNRGRYEQYF. CDR3 sequence (DNA): TGTGCCAGCTCACCACCGAATAACAGGGGAAGATACGAGCAGTACTTC.

In DNA, the CDR3 is TGTGCCAGCAGCAGAGACTACACAGATACGCAGTATTTT. It codes for CASSRDYTDTQYF. The chain recombines TRBV7-2 with TRBJ2-3; a weak D match, TRBD2 (5 bases). Germline V gives CDR1 SGHTA, CDR2 FQGNSA. This CDR3 spans 13 amino acids. V dropped 5 bases and J dropped 2 bases, with 8 bases sitting between them.

CDR3 sequence: CASSRPGDYEKLFF. Written as DNA, the CDR3 is TGTGCCAGCAGTCGACCCGGGGATTATGAAAAACTGTTTTTT. The chain has TRBV7-9 and TRBJ1-4; no reliable D call. There are 14 residues in the CDR3. V was trimmed by 6 bases and J by 6 bases, leaving 14 bases between them. Per germline, CDR1 SEHNR and CDR2 FQNEAQ (reference sequence).

There are a few counts of this clone. Mismatch with germline at one junction end may stem from a read error. The chain is built from TRBV7-7 and TRBJ1-2, with TRBD1 as a possible D gene (5 bases). Germline lookup yields CDR1 SSHAT and CDR2 FNYEAQ (reference sequence). This CDR3 region has 11 residues. The CDR3 nucleotides are TGTGCTAGCAGCTTTTACAGGCGCTACACCTTC. Translation gives CASSFYRRYTF.

This clone was picked up a small number of times. V usage is TRBV6-5 and J usage is TRBJ1-5, with 10 positions matching TRBD1. V was clipped by 6 bases and J by 4 bases; unmatched bases: 6. The CDR3 runs to 15 residues. Germline V gene sequence: CDR1 MNHEY, CDR2 SVGAGI. The CDR3, as DNA: TGTGCCAGCAGCGACAGGGGGCTGGGGAATCAGCCCCAGCATTTT. This codes for CASSDRGLGNQPQHF.

The genes are TRBV4-2 and TRBJ1-6; no definite D call. The V gene lost 1 base and the J gene lost 9 bases, with 10 bases spanning the gap. Per the germline V gene, CDR1 is LGHNA and CDR2 is YNFKEQ. This CDR3 is built from 14 residues. The CDR3: CASSQVSVGSPLHF. The CDR3 DNA is TGTGCCAGCAGCCAAGTCTCGGTGGGTTCACCCCTCCACTTT.

This clone has a handful of counts. The chain joins TRBV10-3 to TRBJ1-5, with D uncertain. Per germline, CDR1 ENHRY and CDR2 SYGVKD. Trimming pared 4 bases from V and 0 bases from J, leaving 7 bases between. The CDR3 is 14 residues long. CDR3 in amino acids: CAISAGVSNQPQHF. The CDR3 bases are TGTGCCATCAGTGCAGGAGTTAGCAATCAGCCCCAGCATTTT.

This clone was observed a few times. J is TRBJ2-3 and V is TRBV29-1, with 8 bases matching TRBD2. CDR3 length: 15 residues. V lost 6 bases and J lost 0; bases outside the gene matches: 8. Germline CDR1 reads SQVTM; CDR2 reads ANQGSEA. The CDR3 coding sequence is TGCAGCGTAGCTGTAGCGGGGATTAGCACAGATACGCAGTATTTT. This codes for CSVAVAGISTDTQYF.

This clone has only a few counts. The J gene is TRBJ2-3, the V gene TRBV5-6; TRBD2 matches at 12 bases. J lost 0 bases, V lost 3 bases, and 8 bases had no gene match. Germline V CDR1 and CDR2: SGHDT, YYEEEE. The CDR3 runs to 18 residues. The CDR3 nucleotides read TGTGCCAGCAGCTCGCCCTCCGGGACTAGCGGGAGCACAGATACGCAGTATTTT. Translating it yields CASSSPSGTSGSTDTQYF.

This clone has just a few counts. The CDR3 reads CASLGGTGPLSPGNTIYF. The CDR3 DNA sequence: TGTGCCAGCCTGGGAGGGACAGGGCCCCTCTCACCTGGAAACACCATATATTTT. The chain couples TRBV27 to TRBJ1-3; 9 nucleotides align to TRBD1. CDR1 and CDR2 from the germline V gene are MNHEY and SMNVEV (reference sequence). The CDR3 sequence is 18 residues long. V trimming: 8 bases; J trimming: 2 bases; junction bases outside the gene matches: 16.